Each of the 17 T cell receptor beta chains below was sequenced from the same sample in a study of cytotoxic CD8 clonotypes in ibrutinib-treated CLL. TCRdb's copy holds only in-frame clones and misses some; the assay was immunoSEQ multiplex PCR. In the table there are more than 300,000 clones, around four fifths of which are singletons. The starting material was PBMCs, obtained before ibrutinib treatment. The receptor set was obtained from a human donor with chronic lymphocytic leukemia.

This clone was detected only a few times. The chain combines TRBV6-1 with TRBJ2-7; 13 bases agree with TRBD2. V shed 3 bases and J 4 bases; nucleotides not matched to a gene: 0. The CDR3 sequence is 14 residues long. Germline V gene data show CDR1 as MNHNS and CDR2 as SASEGT. CDR3 sequence: CASSETSGRYEQYF. In DNA, the CDR3 is TGTGCCAGCAGTGAGACTAGCGGGAGGTACGAGCAGTACTTC.

The gene calls are TRBV9 and TRBJ2-1; 7 positions agree with TRBD1. Germline V lookup: CDR1 SGDLS, CDR2 YYNGEE. This CDR3 is built from 16 residues. V trimming: 3 bases; J trimming: 0 bases; junction bases outside the gene matches: 6. CDR3 loop: CASSGNRGISYNEQFF. For the CDR3, the DNA is TGTGCCAGCAGCGGGAACAGGGGAATCTCCTACAATGAGCAGTTCTTC.

The chain recombines TRBV11-2 with TRBJ2-7; the D is unclear. Germline V gene data show CDR1 as SGHAT and CDR2 as FQNNGV. The CDR3 is 14 amino acids. V dropped 1 base and J dropped 0 bases, with 7 bases sitting between them. The CDR3 bases are TGTGCCAGCAGCTTAGGGCTCCACTCCTACGAGCAGTACTTC. Translated: CASSLGLHSYEQYF.

The rearrangement joins TRBV5-4 to TRBJ2-5; maybe TRBD1 (7 bases). The CDR3 length is 16 residues. Germline lookup yields CDR1 SGHNT and CDR2 YYREEE (reference sequence). V was trimmed by 0 bases and J by 1 base, leaving 13 bases between them. Here the CDR3 reads CASSLDGRGAQETQYF. The CDR3 nucleotides are TGTGCCAGCAGCTTGGATGGCAGGGGGGCCCAAGAGACCCAGTACTTC.

The sample holds one count of this clone. CDR3: CASSPPGQGDYEQYF. For the CDR3, the DNA is TGTGCCAGCAGTCCCCCGGGACAGGGGGACTACGAGCAGTACTTC. The rearrangement links TRBV28 to TRBJ2-7; TRBD1 matches at 11 bases. The junction had 6 bases not matched to a gene; V was cut back by 5 bases and J by 3 bases. The CDR3 covers 15 residues. Germline lookup yields CDR1 MDHEN and CDR2 SYDVKM.

The chain uses TRBV19 and TRBJ2-7; TRBD2 matches 7 bases. CDR3 length equals 13 residues. In germline, CDR1 is LNHDA, CDR2 SQIVND (reference sequence). V was pared by 10 bases and J by 4 bases, with 10 bases of the junction left unmatched. This chain's CDR3 is CATSGRGWYEQYF. The CDR3 DNA is TGTGCCACCTCAGGGAGGGGTTGGTACGAGCAGTACTTC.

This clone was observed a handful of times. The V call is TRBV18, the J call TRBJ1-4, with 7 positions matching TRBD1. The V segment lost 0 bases and the J segment 4 bases; nucleotides outside the gene matches: 2. This CDR3 is 15 amino acids long. Germline V lookup: CDR1 KGHSH, CDR2 LQKENI. The CDR3 here is CASSPPWDSNEKLFF. The CDR3 nucleotides are TGTGCCAGCTCACCACCGTGGGACAGTAATGAAAAACTGTTTTTT.

This chain connects TRBV5-1 to TRBJ1-6; D may be TRBD1 (5 bases). CDR1 and CDR2 from the germline V gene are SGHRS and YFSETQ. The CDR3 extends over 14 amino acids. The V end lost 0 bases, the J end lost 7 bases, and 8 bases lay between the germline ends. The chain's CDR3 is CASSLEGVNSPLHF. CDR3 bases: TGCGCCAGCAGCTTGGAAGGGGTCAATTCACCCCTCCACTTT.

This clone was observed a single time. The chain uses TRBV7-9 and TRBJ2-7, with D possibly matching TRBD2 (5 bases). Deletions cut 5 bases from V and 7 bases from J, with 24 bases between. CDR3 length: 16 amino acids. Per the germline V gene, CDR1 is SEHNR and CDR2 is FQNEAQ (reference sequence). The DNA of the CDR3 is TGTGCCAGCAGCCCGGAGTCGTCTAGCCCCCCGGTGGAGCAGTACTTC. Its translation is CASSPESSSPPVEQYF.

This chain joins TRBV19 and TRBJ2-4; TRBD1 aligns across 9 bases. The length of the CDR3 is 15 residues. The V segment lost 4 bases and the J segment 4 bases; nucleotides outside the gene matches: 5. Germline assignment: CDR1 LNHDA and CDR2 SQIVND (reference sequence). CDR3 coding DNA: TGTGCCAGTAGTACACAGGGGGCGCTTAAAAACATTCAGTACTTC. The encoded protein is CASSTQGALKNIQYF.

This clone was counted ten times or more. This chain joins TRBV19 and TRBJ2-6; TRBD1 agrees at 9 bases. The CDR3 extends over 20 amino acids. Germline V gene lookup returns CDR1 LNHDA and CDR2 SQIVND (reference sequence). J gave up 0 bases and V 6 bases, and 15 bases lay outside the gene matches. The CDR3 loop is CASRNTGGKKLNSGANVLTF. CDR3 coding DNA: TGTGCCAGTAGAAACACAGGGGGCAAGAAACTAAACTCTGGGGCCAACGTCCTGACTTTC.

The V call is TRBV7-6, the J call TRBJ2-1, with 8 bases lining up with TRBD1. The CDR3 is made up of 14 amino acids. CDR1 is SGHVS and CDR2 is FNYEAQ in the germline V gene. J lost 5 bases, V lost 4 bases, and 4 bases had no gene match. The CDR3 region has the DNA TGTGCCAGCAGCTCTTGGACAGGGAACAATGAGCAGTTCTTC. Translation gives CASSSWTGNNEQFF.

The V and J genes are TRBV7-2 and TRBJ2-2; a possible D gene is TRBD2 (5 bases). The germline gives CDR1 SGHTA, CDR2 FQGNSA. Deletions cut 5 bases from V and 5 bases from J, with 15 bases between. The CDR3 spans 15 residues. The CDR3 sequence: CASSATRGWTGELFF. The DNA for the CDR3 is TGTGCCAGCAGCGCCACTCGGGGTTGGACCGGGGAGCTGTTTTTT.

The chain links TRBV6-4 to TRBJ2-1; TRBD1 matches 9 bases. This CDR3 contains 15 residues. V trimming: 3 bases; J trimming: 5 bases; junction bases outside the gene matches: 5. CDR1 is MRHNA and CDR2 is SNTAGT in the germline V gene. This CDR3 reads CASSEPGQGHNEQFF. CDR3 DNA: TGTGCCAGCAGTGAGCCGGGACAGGGACACAATGAGCAGTTCTTC.

This chain links TRBV6-5 with TRBJ2-7; weak D call: TRBD1 (6 bases). The CDR3 covers 13 residues. Trimming removed 2 bases from V and 2 bases from J, with 7 bases in between. CDR1 is MNHEY, CDR2 SVGAGI, per germline. The CDR3 DNA is TGTGCCAGCAGTTACCGGGACACCTACGAGCAGTACTTC. This gives the protein CASSYRDTYEQYF.

The chain links TRBV19 to TRBJ1-1, with D possibly TRBD1 on 6 matching bases. V lost 6 bases, J lost 0 bases, and 11 bases lay in between. In germline, CDR1 is LNHDA, CDR2 SQIVND (reference sequence). This CDR3 region has 14 residues. The CDR3 DNA is TGTGCCAGTAGGCCGACAGGAATGAACACTGAAGCTTTCTTT. It codes for CASRPTGMNTEAFF.

The chain recombines TRBV27 with TRBJ2-1; 13 bases line up with TRBD2. The CDR3 loop spans 15 amino acids. The V segment lost 7 bases and the J segment 5 bases; nucleotides outside the gene matches: 5. Germline V gene lookup returns CDR1 MNHEY and CDR2 SMNVEV (reference sequence). The CDR3 reads CASTRTSGRNNEQFF. The CDR3 nucleotides are TGTGCCAGCACTCGGACTAGCGGGAGAAACAATGAGCAGTTCTTC.